The present entry profiles one T cell receptor (beta chain) with its context. As yet, its antigen is unknown. The source of the sample is a study of regulatory T cells in long-lasting Graves disease. General study findings and limits: Gene preferences differed: TRBV28, TRBJ1-2, TRBJ2-5 in persistent cases.

Arm-PCR of CDR3 regions and iRepertoire HTBI primers were used to build TCR beta libraries. MiXCR, run by TCRdb on the multiplex PCR reads, gives a single entry per CDR3 protein. The table lists around 400,000 distinct CDR3 sequences, under 25% of them singletons, with roughly an eighth in the top ten. Time point of the sample: persistent/refractory GD, antithyroid drugs over 5 years with positive TRAb. PBMC-derived RNA was used for the TCR library. With V trimmed by 4 bases and J by 7 bases, 8 bases remained unmatched. Germline assignment: CDR1 SGHDT and CDR2 YYEEEE. This CDR3 contains 14 residues. The chain uses TRBV5-6 and TRBJ2-4, with 7 bases fitting TRBD1. This clonotype originated in a female donor with Graves disease. Sample: peripheral blood mononuclear cells (PBMCs), taken when the disease was refractory, from a patient treated with antithyroid drugs. The CDR3 DNA reads as TGTGCCAGCAGCCCCGGACAGGCGACGAACATTCAGTACTTC. It yields the protein CASSPGQATNIQYF.